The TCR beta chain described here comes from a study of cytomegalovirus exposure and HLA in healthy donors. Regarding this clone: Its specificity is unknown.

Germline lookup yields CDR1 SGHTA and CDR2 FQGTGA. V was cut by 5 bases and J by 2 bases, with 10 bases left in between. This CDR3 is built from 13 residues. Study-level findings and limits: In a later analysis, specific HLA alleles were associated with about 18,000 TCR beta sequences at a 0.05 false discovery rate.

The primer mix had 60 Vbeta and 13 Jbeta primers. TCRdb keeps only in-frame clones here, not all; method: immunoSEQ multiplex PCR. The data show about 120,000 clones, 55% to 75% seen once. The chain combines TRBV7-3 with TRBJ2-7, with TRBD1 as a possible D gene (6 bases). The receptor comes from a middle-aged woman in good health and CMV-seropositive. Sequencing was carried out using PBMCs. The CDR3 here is CASSPGQTYEQYF. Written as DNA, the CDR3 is TGTGCCAGCAGCCCGGGACAAACCTACGAGCAGTACTTC. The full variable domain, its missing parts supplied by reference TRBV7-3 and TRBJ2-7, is GAGVSQTPSNKVTEKGKYVELRCDPISGHTALYWYRQSLGQGPEFLIYFQGTGAADDSGLPNDRFFAVRPEGSVSTLKIQRTERGDSAVYLCASSPGQTYEQYFGPGTRLTVT.